This entry features one T cell receptor (beta chain) sequence. This specimen belongs to a study of T cell responses to AZD1222 COVID-19 vaccine. The data were produced by immunoSEQ multiplex PCR, yet TCRdb's version contains in-frame clones alone and is incomplete. The sample records some 60,000 clones, roughly 80% being singletons. The input for sequencing was peripheral blood, taken 28 days after the second AZD1222 dose. The source is an adult who received the AZD1222 COVID-19 vaccine.

CDR3 residues: CASSQTVRTLTGLQSPLHF. CDR3 bases: TGCGCCAGCAGCCAGACAGTGAGGACCTTGACCGGACTTCAATCACCCCTCCACTTT. V and J are TRBV5-1 and TRBJ1-6, with a tentative D call TRBD1 (5 bases). Germline values: CDR1 SGHRS, CDR2 YFSETQ. Trimming shortened V by 4 bases and J by 10 bases, and 30 bases separated the two germline ends. The CDR3 is made up of 19 amino acids. Looking up the rest from reference TRBV5-1 and TRBJ1-6 gives the full variable domain: KAGVTQTPRYLIKTRGQQVTLSCSPISGHRSVSWYQQTPGQGLQFLFEYFSETQRNKGNFPGRFSGRQFSNSRSEMNVSTLELGDSALYLCASSQTVRTLTGLQSPLHFGNGTRLTVT.